This T cell receptor (beta chain) was identified in a study of cytotoxic CD8 clonotypes in ibrutinib-treated CLL. The CDR3 has 13 amino acids. The germline gives CDR1 PRHDT, CDR2 FYEKMQ (reference sequence). Trimming removed 5 bases at V and 3 bases at J, with 11 bases between. The method was immunoSEQ multiplex PCR; TCRdb's version includes in-frame clones alone and lacks a portion of them. Here the sample spans over 45,000 clones, approximately 54% being singletons. The J gene is TRBJ2-7, the V gene TRBV13, with a possible D match to TRBD1 (6 bases). This receptor was obtained from a human donor with chronic lymphocytic leukemia. This specimen was PBMCs, taken at disease progression, from a patient treated with ibrutinib. As DNA, the CDR3 is TGTGCCAGCAGCCTACAGGGTATCTACGAGCAGTACTTC. Protein sequence: CASSLQGIYEQYF. The full variable domain, its missing parts supplied by reference TRBV13 and TRBJ2-7, is AAGVIQSPRHLIKEKRETATLKCYPIPRHDTVYWYQQGPGQDPQFLISFYEKMQSDKGSIPDRFSAQQFSDYHSELNMSSLELGDSALYFCASSLQGIYEQYFGPGTRLTVT.